This note documents a single T cell receptor beta chain sequence. There is no known antigen for this receptor. Per-base quality was not reported, and no clone a single base away is much larger than it. At diagnosis, tumor, uninvolved tumor-adjacent lung and peripheral blood were collected and then preserved as a mix of FFPE and fresh-frozen material. For TCR repertoire profiling, the blood samples were analyzed as peripheral blood mononuclear cells. The data were obtained in a study of T cells in localized non-small cell lung cancer (dated by TCRdb to between 2020 and 2021). Background for the entire study: Comparing tumors with uninvolved tumor-adjacent lungs, the study looked at the T cell repertoires of approximately 250 patients with early-stage NSCLC. The cohort consisted of a few hundred treatment-naive NSCLC patients whose localized lung tumors had been resected. The mean age of the NSCLC patients was roughly 63 years, with 120 to 150 men and 85 to 110 women.

From V the trimming removes 2 bases and from J it removes 6 bases, while the gene matches leave 11 bases of the junction unaccounted for. Spanning cysteine to phenylalanine, the CDR3 consists of 16 amino acids. The entry retains the CDR3 DNA only, 48 bases that are in frame from base 1. The germline V gene gives CDR1 as SGHVS and CDR2 as FNYEAQ. The immunoSEQ Assay was used to sequence TCR beta CDR3 regions from DNA. The authors processed their data as follows. T cell density was computed as TCR beta template counts normalized to usable DNA estimated by amplifying housekeeping genes. Richness was estimated using the preseqR package, with extrapolation to 400,000 templates for PBMC samples and to 120,000 templates for tissue samples. Clonality was defined by subtracting Pielou's evenness from one. Differential abundance testing on productive amino-acid clonotypes, with a minimum total count of 5 and an alpha of 0.1, was used to identify tissue-enriched TCRs. The Jaccard Index and the Morisita Overlap Index were used to measure how much the repertoires overlapped between compartments. GLIPH grouped TCR beta CDR3s together with public tetramer-defined viral CDR3s, and a viral motif had to include at least three viral sequences and also show V-gene enrichment. In its TCRdb copy, this immuneACCESS table keeps in-frame sequences only and misses some clones. Where compared with another copy, unresolved V genes explain less than half of these, and the others have no known cause. The DNA was the basis for D and trimming; V, J and clone size are from that table. This sample gives around 50,000 clones in total; about 80% of them show up just once. Clones ranked in the top ten supply roughly 21% of the sample.

Broad study findings and their caveats: Higher T cell density in blood was associated with longer overall survival, whereas higher clonality in adjacent lung was associated with shorter survival. A median of around 60 of the top 100 tumor clones turned up in the paired uninvolved adjacent lung, and 25 to 35 of those clones also ranked among the top 100 of that same adjacent lung. Uninvolved tumor-adjacent lung showed the highest T cell clonality, higher than tumor, which suggests more focused antigenic responses in the uninvolved tumor-adjacent lung. Because the study design was exploratory, TCR variables were selected using unadjusted p-values without false-discovery rate correction. Because multi-region tumor sequencing was not done, intratumor heterogeneity could not be ruled out.

This clonotype was sampled from a female donor over 55 with stage II squamous cell lung carcinoma. Here the chain combines TRBV7-6 and TRBJ2-7, with 9 bases aligning to TRBD1. The material was peripheral blood, obtained before any cancer treatment. The sequence in DNA is TGTGCCAGCAGCTTATTAGTTAGGGGACAGGGTCCCGAGCAGTACTTC. This is translated as CASSLLVRGQGPEQYF.